This T cell receptor (beta chain) was documented in a study of cytomegalovirus exposure and HLA in healthy donors. Germline lookup yields CDR1 LNHDA and CDR2 SQIVND (reference sequence). V was pared by 4 bases and J by 2 bases, with 1 base of the junction left unmatched. The CDR3 runs 13 residues. Worth noting for this clone: No antigen is known for it.

Study results and limitations: In a later analysis, first-cohort TCR clusters were found to tend to co-occur in the 130 or so validation repertoires. The authors confirmed in vitro that three CMV-associated chains were specific for CMV antigens. Reports indicated that the classifier achieved high specificity and sensitivity in diagnosing cytomegalovirus status.

The donors were members of the roughly 120-subject validation cohort (separate from the approximately 730-subject first cohort). Only in-frame clones appear in the TCRdb table, and some are missing; sequencing was by immunoSEQ multiplex PCR. The repertoire holds roughly 150,000 clones, approximately 90% seen once, with 2.5% to 3.5% in the top ten. The TCR originated in a man between 18 and 29 years old in good health and CMV-seronegative. Sequencing was performed on PBMCs. V and J are TRBV19 and TRBJ1-1; 7 nucleotides match TRBD1. As DNA, the CDR3 is TGTGCCAGTAGTAGACAGGGAAACACTGAAGCTTTCTTT. It is translated as CASSRQGNTEAFF.